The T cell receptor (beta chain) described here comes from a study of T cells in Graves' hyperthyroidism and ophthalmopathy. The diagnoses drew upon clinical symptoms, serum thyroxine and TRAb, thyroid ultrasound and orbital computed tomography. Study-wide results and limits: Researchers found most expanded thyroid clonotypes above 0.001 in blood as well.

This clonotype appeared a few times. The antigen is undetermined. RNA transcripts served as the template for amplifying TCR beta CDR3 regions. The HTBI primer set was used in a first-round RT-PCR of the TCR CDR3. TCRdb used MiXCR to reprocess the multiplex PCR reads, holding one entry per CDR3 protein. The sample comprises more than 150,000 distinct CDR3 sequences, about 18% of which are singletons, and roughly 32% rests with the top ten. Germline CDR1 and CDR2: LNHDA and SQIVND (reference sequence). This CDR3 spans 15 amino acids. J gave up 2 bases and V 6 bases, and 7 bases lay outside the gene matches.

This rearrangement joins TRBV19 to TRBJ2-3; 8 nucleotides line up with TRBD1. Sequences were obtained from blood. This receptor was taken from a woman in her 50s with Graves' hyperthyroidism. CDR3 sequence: CASRHIRGHTDTQYF. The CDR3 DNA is TGTGCCAGTAGGCACATCAGGGGGCACACAGATACGCAGTATTTT.